Included here is one T cell receptor (beta chain) sequence, with context. The record originates from a study of blood T cell repertoires in COVID-19. TCRdb's table, derived via immunoSEQ multiplex PCR, lists solely in-frame clones and lacks some. Here the sample spans about 49,000 clones, 80% to 90% being singletons. This CDR3 is built from 16 residues. After removal of 5 bases from V and 2 bases from J, the junction contained 4 bases not matched to a gene. Germline assignment: CDR1 ENHRY and CDR2 SYGVKD. This chain links TRBV10-3 with TRBJ2-3; 13 bases fit TRBD2. The sample comprised peripheral blood. The source of this sequence is a man older than 75 with acute or convalescent COVID-19. The CDR3 DNA reads as TGTGCCATCAGTACCGGGACTAGCGGGATCACAGATACGCAGTATTTT. Translating it yields CAISTGTSGITDTQYF.